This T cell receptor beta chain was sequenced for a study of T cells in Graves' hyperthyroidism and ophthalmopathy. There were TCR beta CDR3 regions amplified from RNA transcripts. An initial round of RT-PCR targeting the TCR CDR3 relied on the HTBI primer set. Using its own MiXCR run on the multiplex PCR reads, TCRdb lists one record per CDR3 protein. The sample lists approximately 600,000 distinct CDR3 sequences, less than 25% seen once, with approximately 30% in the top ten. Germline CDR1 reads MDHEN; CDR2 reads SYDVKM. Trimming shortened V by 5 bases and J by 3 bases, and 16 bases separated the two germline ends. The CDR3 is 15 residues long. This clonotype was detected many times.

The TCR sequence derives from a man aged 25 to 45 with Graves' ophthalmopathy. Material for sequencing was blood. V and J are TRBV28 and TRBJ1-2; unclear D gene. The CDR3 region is CASSPSRGLYYGYTF. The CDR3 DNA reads TGTGCCAGCAGTCCATCGCGAGGGCTCTACTATGGCTACACCTTC.